This note documents a single T cell receptor (beta chain) sequence. The antigen is unknown. The data derive from a study of cytomegalovirus exposure and HLA in healthy donors. Whole-study context: Among about 380 genotyped donors, roughly 80% fell in the Caucasian-associated ancestry cluster.

Germline lookup yields CDR1 SGHRS and CDR2 YFSETQ. Trimming at V came to 0 bases and at J to 8 bases, leaving 6 bases not matched to a gene. The CDR3 is 15 residues long. Vbeta (60) and Jbeta (13) primers were used in the PCR. Data came from immunoSEQ multiplex PCR; TCRdb stores just in-frame clones and leaves some out. The sample yields roughly 67,000 clones, about three quarters seen once. General study findings and limits: A highly shared variant cluster was judged a likely technical artifact. Roughly even sequencing depth across donors was the assumption behind the presence/absence analyses. Cytomegalovirus status was reportedly diagnosed by the classifier with high specificity and sensitivity.

The sequenced sample consisted of PBMCs. The receptor was isolated from a man aged 40-50 years in good health and CMV-seronegative. The chain combines TRBV5-1 with TRBJ1-2; TRBD1 aligns across 11 bases. The DNA for the CDR3 is TGCGCCAGCAGCTTGGTGGACAGGGGGCTTGGCGGCTACACCTTC. Protein: CASSLVDRGLGGYTF.